This entry is about one T cell receptor (beta chain). Donors had localized lung adenocarcinoma, a non-small cell lung cancer. This sample is drawn from a study of CD4 and CD8 cells across lung adenocarcinoma regions. A single record per CDR3 protein comes from TCRdb applying MiXCR to the PCR reads. This table has roughly 20,000 distinct CDR3 sequences, roughly half appearing once. V gave up 2 bases and J gave up 5 bases, with 10 bases separating them. The CDR3 spans 14 residues. Germline V gives CDR1 MNHNS, CDR2 SASEGT. The chain joins TRBV6-1 to TRBJ2-1, with D possibly TRBD2 on 6 matching bases. The receptor was derived from a female donor with lung adenocarcinoma. The CD4 and CD8 labels of this study may be unreliable. The sequencing sample was made of CD8+ T cells from the center of a lung tumor. Here the CDR3 DNA reads TGTGCCAGCAGTGAACTAGCGAACCACAATGAGCAGTTCTTC. It yields the protein CASSELANHNEQFF.